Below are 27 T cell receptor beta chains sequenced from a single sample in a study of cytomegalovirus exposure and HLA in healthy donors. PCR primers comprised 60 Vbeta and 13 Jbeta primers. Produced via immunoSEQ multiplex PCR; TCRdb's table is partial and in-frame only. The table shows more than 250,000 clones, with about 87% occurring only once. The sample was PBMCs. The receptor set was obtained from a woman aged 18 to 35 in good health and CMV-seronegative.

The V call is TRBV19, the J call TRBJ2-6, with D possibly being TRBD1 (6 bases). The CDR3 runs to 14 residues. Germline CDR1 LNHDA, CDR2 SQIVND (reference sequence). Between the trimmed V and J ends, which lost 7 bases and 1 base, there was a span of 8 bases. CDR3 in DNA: TGTGCCAGTATCGACAGGTCTGGGGCCAACGTCCTGACTTTC. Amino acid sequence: CASIDRSGANVLTF.

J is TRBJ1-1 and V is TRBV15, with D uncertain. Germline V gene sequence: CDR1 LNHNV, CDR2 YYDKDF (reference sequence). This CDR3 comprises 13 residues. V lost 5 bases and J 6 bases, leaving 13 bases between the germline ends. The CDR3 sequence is CATSGYSNPEAFF. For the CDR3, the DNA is TGTGCCACCAGCGGCTACAGTAATCCTGAAGCTTTCTTT.

Here the CDR3 reads CASSQSRYSNQPQHF. The CDR3 DNA is TGTGCCAGCAGCCAATCCCGTTATAGCAATCAGCCCCAGCATTTT. The chain combines TRBV4-2 with TRBJ1-5; D uncertain. V shed 2 bases and J shed 0 bases, with 8 bases lying between them. CDR3 length equals 15 residues. From germline, CDR1 is LGHNA and CDR2 YNFKEQ.

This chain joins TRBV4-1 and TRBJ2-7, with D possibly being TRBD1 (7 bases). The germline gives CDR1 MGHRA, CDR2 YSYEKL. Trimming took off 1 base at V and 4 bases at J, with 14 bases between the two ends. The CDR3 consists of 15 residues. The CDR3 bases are TGCGCCAGCAGCCAAGCCCTGACAGGGACTTACGAGCAGTACTTC. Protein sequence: CASSQALTGTYEQYF.

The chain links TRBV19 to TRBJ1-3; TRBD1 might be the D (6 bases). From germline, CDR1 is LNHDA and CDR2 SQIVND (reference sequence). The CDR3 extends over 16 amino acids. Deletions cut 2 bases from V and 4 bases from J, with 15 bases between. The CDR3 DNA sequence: TGTGCCAGTAGTATAACGAACAGGGTGACCGGAAACACCATATATTTT. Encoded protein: CASSITNRVTGNTIYF. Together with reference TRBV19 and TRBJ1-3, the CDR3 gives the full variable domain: DGGITQSPKYLFRKEGQNVTLSCEQNLNHDAMYWYRQDPGQGLRLIYYSQIVNDFQKGDIAEGYSVSREKKESFPLTVTSAQKNPTAFYLCASSITNRVTGNTIYFGEGSWLTVV.

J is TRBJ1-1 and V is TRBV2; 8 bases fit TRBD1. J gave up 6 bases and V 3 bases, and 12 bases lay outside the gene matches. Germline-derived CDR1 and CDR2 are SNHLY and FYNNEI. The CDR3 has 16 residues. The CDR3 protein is CASSDSATGAAPEAFF. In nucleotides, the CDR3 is TGTGCCAGCAGTGATTCTGCGACAGGGGCGGCCCCTGAAGCTTTCTTT.

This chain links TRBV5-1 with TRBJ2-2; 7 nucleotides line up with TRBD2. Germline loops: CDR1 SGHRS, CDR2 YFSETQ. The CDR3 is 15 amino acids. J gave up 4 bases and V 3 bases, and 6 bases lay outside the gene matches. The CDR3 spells CASSSPGGPTGELFF. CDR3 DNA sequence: TGCGCCAGCAGCTCCCCGGGGGGACCCACCGGGGAGCTGTTTTTT.

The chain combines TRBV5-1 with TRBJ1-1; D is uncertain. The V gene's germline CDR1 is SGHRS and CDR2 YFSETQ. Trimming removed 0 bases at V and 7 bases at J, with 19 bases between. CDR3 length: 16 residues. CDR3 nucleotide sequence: TGCGCCAGCAGCTTGGAAGTAAATCGGGTAACTAATGAAGCTTTCTTT. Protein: CASSLEVNRVTNEAFF.

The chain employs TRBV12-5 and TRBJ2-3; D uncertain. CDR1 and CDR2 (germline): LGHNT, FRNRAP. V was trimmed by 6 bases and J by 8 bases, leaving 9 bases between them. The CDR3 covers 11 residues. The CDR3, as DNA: TGTGCTAGTGGCCCTCTAAGTACGCAGTATTTT. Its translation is CASGPLSTQYF. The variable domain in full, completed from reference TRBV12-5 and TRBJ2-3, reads DARVTQTPRHKVTEMGQEVTMRCQPILGHNTVFWYRQTMMQGLELLAYFRNRAPLDDSGMPKDRFSAEMPDATLATLKIQPSEPRDSAVYFCASGPLSTQYFGPGTRLTVL.

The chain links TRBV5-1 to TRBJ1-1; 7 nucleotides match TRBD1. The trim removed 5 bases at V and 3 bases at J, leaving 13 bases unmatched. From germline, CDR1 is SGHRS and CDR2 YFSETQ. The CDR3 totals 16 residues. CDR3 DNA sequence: TGCGCCAGCAGACCCCGCAGGGATCAGGGGGACACTGAAGCTTTCTTT. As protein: CASRPRRDQGDTEAFF. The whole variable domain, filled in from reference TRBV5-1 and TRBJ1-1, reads KAGVTQTPRYLIKTRGQQVTLSCSPISGHRSVSWYQQTPGQGLQFLFEYFSETQRNKGNFPGRFSGRQFSNSRSEMNVSTLELGDSALYLCASRPRRDQGDTEAFFGQGTRLTVV.

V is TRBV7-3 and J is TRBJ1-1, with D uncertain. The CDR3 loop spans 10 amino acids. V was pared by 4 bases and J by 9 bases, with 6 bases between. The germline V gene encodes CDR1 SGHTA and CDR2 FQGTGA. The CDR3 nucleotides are TGTGCCAGCAGCTCGTCTAAAGCTTTCTTT. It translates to CASSSSKAFF.

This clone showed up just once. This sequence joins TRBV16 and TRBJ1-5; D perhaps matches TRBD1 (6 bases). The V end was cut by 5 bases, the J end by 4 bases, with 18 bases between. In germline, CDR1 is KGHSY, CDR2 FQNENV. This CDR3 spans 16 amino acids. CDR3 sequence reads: CASSYWPRGLNQPQHF. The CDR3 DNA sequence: TGTGCCAGCAGCTATTGGCCCAGGGGCCTTAATCAGCCCCAGCATTTT. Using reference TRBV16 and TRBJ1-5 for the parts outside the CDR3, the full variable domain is GEEVAQTPKHLVRGEGQKAKLYCAPIKGHSYVFWYQQVLKNEFKFLISFQNENVFDETGMPKERFSAKCLPNSPCSLEIQATKLEDSAVYFCASSYWPRGLNQPQHFGDGTRLSIL.

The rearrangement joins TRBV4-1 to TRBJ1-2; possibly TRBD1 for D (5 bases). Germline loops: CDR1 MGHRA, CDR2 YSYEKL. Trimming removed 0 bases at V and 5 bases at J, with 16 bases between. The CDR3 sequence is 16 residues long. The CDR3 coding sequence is TGCGCCAGCAGCCAAGAAAGGGGCAGGGTGGGATATGGCTACACCTTC. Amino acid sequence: CASSQERGRVGYGYTF.

CDR3 sequence reads: CASSYSMDSNYGYTF. Written as DNA, the CDR3 is TGTGCCAGCAGTTACTCGATGGACAGTAACTATGGCTACACCTTC. The V call is TRBV6-5, the J call TRBJ1-2; weak D call: TRBD1 (6 bases). In germline, CDR1 is MNHEY, CDR2 SVGAGI. V gave up 0 bases and J gave up 1 base, with 9 bases separating them. This CDR3 contains 15 residues.

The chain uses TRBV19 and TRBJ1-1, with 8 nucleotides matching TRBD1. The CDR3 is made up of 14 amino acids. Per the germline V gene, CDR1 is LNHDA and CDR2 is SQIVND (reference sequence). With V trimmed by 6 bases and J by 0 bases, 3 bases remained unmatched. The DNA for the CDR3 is TGTGCCAGTAGGGACAGGGAAATGAACACTGAAGCTTTCTTT. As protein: CASRDREMNTEAFF. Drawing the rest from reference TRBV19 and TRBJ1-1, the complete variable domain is DGGITQSPKYLFRKEGQNVTLSCEQNLNHDAMYWYRQDPGQGLRLIYYSQIVNDFQKGDIAEGYSVSREKKESFPLTVTSAQKNPTAFYLCASRDREMNTEAFFGQGTRLTVV.

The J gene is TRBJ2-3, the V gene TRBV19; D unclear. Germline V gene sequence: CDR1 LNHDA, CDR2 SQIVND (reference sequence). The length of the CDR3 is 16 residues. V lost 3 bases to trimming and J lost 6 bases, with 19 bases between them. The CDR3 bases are TGTGCCAGTAGTATTTCGCCTTCCACATCCCTCGATACGCAGTATTTT. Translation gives CASSISPSTSLDTQYF.

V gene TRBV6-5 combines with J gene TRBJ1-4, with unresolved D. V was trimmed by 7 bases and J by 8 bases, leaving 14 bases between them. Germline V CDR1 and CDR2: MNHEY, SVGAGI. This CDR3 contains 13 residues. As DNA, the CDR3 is TGTGCCAGCACCATCCCCGGAGGGGAAAAACTGTTTTTT. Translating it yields CASTIPGGEKLFF.

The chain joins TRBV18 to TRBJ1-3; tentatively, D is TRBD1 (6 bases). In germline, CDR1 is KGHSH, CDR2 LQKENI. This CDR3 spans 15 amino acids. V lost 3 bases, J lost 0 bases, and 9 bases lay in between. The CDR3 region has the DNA TGTGCCAGCTCACCTACAGGGAACTCTGGAAACACCATATATTTT. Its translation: CASSPTGNSGNTIYF.

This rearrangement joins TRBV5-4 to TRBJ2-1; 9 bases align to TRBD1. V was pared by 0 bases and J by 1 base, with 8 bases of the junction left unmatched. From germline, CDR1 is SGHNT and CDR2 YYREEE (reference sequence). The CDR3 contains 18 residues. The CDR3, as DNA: TGTGCCAGCAGCTTGGCAAGAACCGGGACAGGGTCCTACAATGAGCAGTTCTTC. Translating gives CASSLARTGTGSYNEQFF.

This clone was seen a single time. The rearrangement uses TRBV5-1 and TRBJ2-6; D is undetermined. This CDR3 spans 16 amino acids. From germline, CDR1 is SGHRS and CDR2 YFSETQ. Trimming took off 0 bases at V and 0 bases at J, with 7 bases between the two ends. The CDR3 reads CASSLGVSSGANVLTF. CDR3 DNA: TGCGCCAGCAGCTTGGGTGTCAGCTCTGGGGCCAACGTCCTGACTTTC.

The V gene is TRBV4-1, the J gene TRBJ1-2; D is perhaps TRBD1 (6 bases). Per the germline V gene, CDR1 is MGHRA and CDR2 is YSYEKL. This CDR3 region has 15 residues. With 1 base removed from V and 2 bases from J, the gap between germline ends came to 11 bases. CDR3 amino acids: CASSQGTVLNYGYTF. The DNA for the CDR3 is TGCGCCAGCAGCCAAGGGACAGTCTTAAACTATGGCTACACCTTC.

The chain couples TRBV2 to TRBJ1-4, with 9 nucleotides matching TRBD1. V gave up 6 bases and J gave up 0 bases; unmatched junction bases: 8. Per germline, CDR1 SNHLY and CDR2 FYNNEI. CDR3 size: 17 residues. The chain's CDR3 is CASRLPGQGATNEKLFF. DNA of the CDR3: TGTGCCAGCAGATTACCGGGACAGGGAGCAACTAATGAAAAACTGTTTTTT.

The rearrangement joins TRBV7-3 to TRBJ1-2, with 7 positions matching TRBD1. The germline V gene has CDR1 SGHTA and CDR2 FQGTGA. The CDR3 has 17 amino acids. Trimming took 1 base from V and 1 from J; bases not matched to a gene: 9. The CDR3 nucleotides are TGTGCCAGCAGCTTAATGAAGACAGGGACTGGTAACTATGGCTACACCTTC. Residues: CASSLMKTGTGNYGYTF.

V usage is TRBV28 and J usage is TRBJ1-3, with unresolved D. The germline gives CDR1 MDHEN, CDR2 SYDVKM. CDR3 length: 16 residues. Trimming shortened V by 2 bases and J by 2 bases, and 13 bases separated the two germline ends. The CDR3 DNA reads TGTGCCAGCAGTTTAATGTTGGCCGCAACTGGAAACACCATATATTTT. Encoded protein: CASSLMLAATGNTIYF. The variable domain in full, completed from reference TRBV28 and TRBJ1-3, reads DVKVTQSSRYLVKRTGEKVFLECVQDMDHENMFWYRQDPGLGLRLIYFSYDVKMKEKGDIPEGYSVSREKKERFSLILESASTNQTSMYLCASSLMLAATGNTIYFGEGSWLTVV.

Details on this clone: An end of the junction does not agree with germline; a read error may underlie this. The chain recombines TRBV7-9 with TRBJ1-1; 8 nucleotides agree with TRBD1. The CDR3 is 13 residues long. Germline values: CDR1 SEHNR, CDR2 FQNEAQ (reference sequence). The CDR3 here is CSSSSTGVTEAFF. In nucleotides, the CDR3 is TGTTCCAGCAGTTCGACAGGGGTGACTGAAGCTTTCTTT.

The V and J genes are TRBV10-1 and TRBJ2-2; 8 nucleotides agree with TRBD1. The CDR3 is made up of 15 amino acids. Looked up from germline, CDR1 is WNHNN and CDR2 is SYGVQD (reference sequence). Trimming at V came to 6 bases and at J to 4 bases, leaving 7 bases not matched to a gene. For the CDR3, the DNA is TGCGCCAGCAGCCCGGACAGGGCCTCCACCGGGGAGCTGTTTTTT. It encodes CASSPDRASTGELFF.

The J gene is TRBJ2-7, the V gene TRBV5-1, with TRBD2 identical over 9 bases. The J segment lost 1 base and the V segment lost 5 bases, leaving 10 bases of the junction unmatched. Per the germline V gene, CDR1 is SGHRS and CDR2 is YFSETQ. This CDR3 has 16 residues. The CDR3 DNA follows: TGCGCCAGCAGTAAATCCCCGACTAGCGGTTCCTACGAGCAGTACTTC. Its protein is CASSKSPTSGSYEQYF.